This T cell receptor (beta chain) was sequenced in a study of T cells in Graves' hyperthyroidism and ophthalmopathy. Overall study context: At the time of initial diagnosis and before any treatment, peripheral blood was collected.

This clonotype was seen repeatedly, ten times or more. Researchers amplified the TCR beta CDR3 regions from RNA transcripts. TCR CDR3 underwent first-round RT-PCR with the HTBI primer set. TCRdb independently ran MiXCR on the multiplex PCR reads; one entry per CDR3 protein. The table lists roughly 260,000 distinct CDR3 sequences, 14% to 15% of them singletons. The study collected blood at first hyperthyroidism diagnosis, before any ophthalmopathy symptoms arose. V was trimmed by 4 bases and J by 7 bases, leaving 19 bases between them. This CDR3 has 15 residues. Germline V gene lookup returns CDR1 SEHNR and CDR2 FQNEAQ (reference sequence).

Sequenced material: blood. This chain joins TRBV7-9 and TRBJ2-5, with D possibly being TRBD1 (5 bases). The clonotype comes from a woman aged 40-49 years with Graves' hyperthyroidism that later progressed to Graves' ophthalmopathy. The CDR3 loop is CASSSHPATTVTQYF. The CDR3 bases are TGTGCCAGCAGCTCCCATCCTGCTACGACAGTGACCCAGTACTTC.